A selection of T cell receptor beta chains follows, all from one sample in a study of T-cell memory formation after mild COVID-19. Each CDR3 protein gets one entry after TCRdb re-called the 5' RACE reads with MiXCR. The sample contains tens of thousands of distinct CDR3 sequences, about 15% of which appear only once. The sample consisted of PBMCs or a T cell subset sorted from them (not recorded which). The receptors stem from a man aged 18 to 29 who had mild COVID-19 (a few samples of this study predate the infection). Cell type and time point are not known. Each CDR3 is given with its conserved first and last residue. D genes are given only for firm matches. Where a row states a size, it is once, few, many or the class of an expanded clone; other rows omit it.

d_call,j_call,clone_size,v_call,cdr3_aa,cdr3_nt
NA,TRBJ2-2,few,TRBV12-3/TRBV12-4,CASSFGEYTGELFF,TGTGCCAGCAGTTTCGGGGAATACACCGGGGAGCTGTTTTTT
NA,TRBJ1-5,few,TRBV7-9,CASSLPGFGQPQHF,TGTGCCAGCAGCTTACCAGGGTTCGGACAGCCCCAGCATTTT
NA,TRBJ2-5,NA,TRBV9,CASSAQGGVETQYF,TGTGCCAGCAGCGCCCAGGGGGGAGTGGAGACCCAGTACTTC
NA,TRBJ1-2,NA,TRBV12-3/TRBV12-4,CASSPRGGFDYGYTF,TGTGCCAGCAGTCCGAGGGGGGGTTTTGACTATGGCTACACCTTC
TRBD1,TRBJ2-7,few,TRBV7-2,CASSIYRGVSYEQYF,TGTGCCAGCAGCATTTACAGGGGAGTTTCCTACGAGCAGTACTTC
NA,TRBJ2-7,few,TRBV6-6,CASSYSKRLRTSYEQYF,TGTGCCAGCAGTTACTCGAAAAGGCTTAGGACATCCTACGAGCAGTACTTC
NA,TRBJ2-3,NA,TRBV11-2,CASSIRDNTDTQYF,TGTGCCAGCAGCATCCGGGACAACACAGATACGCAGTATTTT
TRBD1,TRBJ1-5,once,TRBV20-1,CSARTGLSQPQHF,TGCAGTGCTAGGACAGGGTTATCTCAGCCCCAGCATTTT
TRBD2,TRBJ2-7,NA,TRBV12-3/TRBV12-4,CASTRGGSFAIDEQYF,TGTGCCAGCACCCGGGGGGGCAGTTTTGCAATCGACGAGCAGTACTTC
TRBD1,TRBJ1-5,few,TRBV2,CASGHPGQGGHQPQHF,TGTGCCAGCGGTCACCCGGGACAGGGCGGGCATCAGCCCCAGCATTTT
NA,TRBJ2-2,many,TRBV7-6,CASRDLGELTGELFF,TGTGCCAGCAGGGACCTCGGGGAACTCACCGGGGAGCTGTTTTTT